This entry lists 6 T cell receptor beta chains sequenced from one sample in a study of T cells in Graves' hyperthyroidism and ophthalmopathy. Amplification of TCR beta CDR3 regions used RNA as the template. When the TCR CDR3 underwent first-round RT-PCR, the HTBI primer set was used. TCRdb re-analysed the multiplex PCR reads in MiXCR, keeping a single row per CDR3 protein. The sample has approximately 600,000 distinct CDR3 sequences, roughly 14% seen once. The sample taken for sequencing was blood. These receptors were collected from a woman in her forties with Graves' ophthalmopathy.

This clonotype was seen repeatedly, ten times or more. This chain links TRBV11-3 with TRBJ1-1; D gene ambiguous. Germline assignment: CDR1 SGHNT and CDR2 YENEEA. The ends were cut back, 1 base at V and 11 bases at J, with 14 bases in the middle. This CDR3 has 13 amino acids. In nucleotides, the CDR3 is TGTGCCAGCAGCTTAGCGAGGGAGGGTGAGGCTTTCTTT. The encoded protein is CASSLAREGEAFF.

This clonotype came up many times. The chain couples TRBV6-5 to TRBJ2-5; 7 positions match TRBD1. The CDR3 is 14 amino acids. V was clipped by 2 bases and J by 4 bases; unmatched bases: 4. Germline loops: CDR1 MNHEY, CDR2 SVGAGI. CDR3 bases: TGTGCCAGCAGTTACCTACAGGGGAGAGAGACCCAGTACTTC. This codes for CASSYLQGRETQYF.

The CDR3 region is CATLPGGGTEAFF. CDR3 DNA: TGTGCCACCCTCCCCGGTGGTGGAACTGAAGCTTTCTTT. The chain couples TRBV19 to TRBJ1-1; D not resolved. The germline V and J ends were trimmed by 10 bases and 5 bases, with 17 bases remaining between them. There are 13 residues in the CDR3. Germline CDR1 is LNHDA and CDR2 is SQIVND (reference sequence).

This clonotype has a count of ten or more. The V gene is TRBV28, the J gene TRBJ2-5; tentatively, D is TRBD1 (5 bases). The CDR3 has 16 amino acids. In germline, CDR1 is MDHEN, CDR2 SYDVKM. V shed 5 bases and J shed 0 bases, with 16 bases lying between them. CDR3 region: CASSLPGSPYQETQYF. The DNA of the CDR3 is TGTGCCAGCAGTCTTCCAGGGTCCCCGTACCAAGAGACCCAGTACTTC.

This clonotype has a count of ten or more. The rearrangement joins TRBV28 to TRBJ2-7, with D possibly being TRBD2 (5 bases). This CDR3 region has 13 residues. V was shortened by 8 bases and J by 6 bases, with 17 bases between the two germline ends. Germline V gene data show CDR1 as MDHEN and CDR2 as SYDVKM. The CDR3 protein is CASSTGFASEQYF. DNA for the CDR3: TGTGCCAGCTCCACGGGATTTGCTAGCGAGCAGTACTTC.

This clonotype was seen many times. V usage is TRBV15 and J usage is TRBJ2-7, with a tentative D call TRBD1 (6 bases). Between the trimmed V and J ends, which lost 1 base and 4 bases, there was a span of 11 bases. The V gene's germline CDR1 is LNHNV and CDR2 YYDKDF (reference sequence). The CDR3 runs to 14 residues. The CDR3 nucleotides are TGTGCCACCAGCAGAGGACAGGCTGGATACGAGCAGTACTTC. The encoded protein is CATSRGQAGYEQYF.